This is a list of T cell receptor beta chains from one sample in a study of low-dose radiotherapy and immunotherapy resistance in tumors. MiXCR, run by TCRdb on the reads, gives a single entry per CDR3 protein. The data show approximately 91,000 distinct CDR3 sequences, with 20% to 25% seen just once and 9.5% to 15% held by the top ten. The sample consisted of PBMCs, taken after low-dose radiotherapy plus immunotherapy. These receptors came from a female donor with ovarian cancer. Both conserved end residues are part of each CDR3.

V gene: TRBV11-3
J gene: TRBJ1-5
CDR3 protein: CASSLVPDSNQPQHF

V gene: TRBV28
J gene: TRBJ1-5
CDR3 protein: CASSTHGMRIRPQHF

V gene: TRBV9
J gene: TRBJ2-1
CDR3 protein: CASCEGSYNEQFF

V gene: TRBV7-9
J gene: TRBJ2-7
CDR3 protein: CASSPPGLAGEQYF

V gene: TRBV7-2
J gene: TRBJ1-3
CDR3 protein: CASSLTGTAGNTIYF

V gene: TRBV7-2
J gene: TRBJ2-7
CDR3 protein: CASSLVGGTSGGRTYEQYF

V gene: TRBV2
J gene: TRBJ2-7
CDR3 protein: CASSGGRVASYEQYF

V gene: TRBV7-8
J gene: TRBJ2-3
CDR3 protein: CASSLSDSGTDTQYF

V gene: TRBV7-6
J gene: TRBJ2-7
CDR3 protein: CASSLGGQGAGEQYF

V gene: TRBV28
J gene: TRBJ2-7
CDR3 protein: CASNAQGSYEQYF

V gene: TRBV19
J gene: TRBJ2-1
CDR3 protein: CASSIAPDRTGGEQFF

V gene: TRBV7-9
J gene: TRBJ2-3
CDR3 protein: CASSLMGQSTDTQYF

V gene: TRBV9
J gene: TRBJ1-3
CDR3 protein: CASSVGDGSGNTIYF

V gene: TRBV4-1
J gene: TRBJ1-1
CDR3 protein: CASSQDRGQGGEAFF

V gene: TRBV3-1
J gene: TRBJ1-2
CDR3 protein: CASSLPGQGHGYTF

V gene: TRBV7-3
J gene: TRBJ2-1
CDR3 protein: CASSLGDVSYNEQFF

V gene: TRBV29-1
J gene: TRBJ2-5
CDR3 protein: CSVEFHVSWASPYF

V gene: TRBV12-3/TRBV12-4
J gene: TRBJ2-3
CDR3 protein: CASSVYFWARWEGSALKADTLYF

V gene: TRBV19
J gene: TRBJ2-1
CDR3 protein: CASSSAGSSYNEQFF

V gene: TRBV7-2
J gene: TRBJ2-7
CDR3 protein: CASSLRQGYEQYF

V gene: TRBV19
J gene: TRBJ2-3
CDR3 protein: CASSRGTDTQYF

V gene: TRBV6-5
J gene: TRBJ2-1
CDR3 protein: CASSSPNPTSGSYNEQFF

V gene: TRBV7-9
J gene: TRBJ2-5
CDR3 protein: CASSLASGQETQYF

V gene: TRBV29-1
J gene: TRBJ1-2
CDR3 protein: CSVSSRGRGYNYGYTF

V gene: TRBV5-4
J gene: TRBJ2-7
CDR3 protein: CASAPGPLYEQYF

V gene: TRBV7-9
J gene: TRBJ2-1
CDR3 protein: CASRDSGGPGNEQFF

V gene: TRBV3-1
J gene: TRBJ2-1
CDR3 protein: CASSQDMAVSYNEQFF

V gene: TRBV6-6
J gene: TRBJ2-5
CDR3 protein: CASSQLRADLETQYF

V gene: TRBV15
J gene: TRBJ1-4
CDR3 protein: CATSSIRRATNEKLFF

V gene: TRBV5-1
J gene: TRBJ2-7
CDR3 protein: CASSSMNWSRQVTEQYF

V gene: TRBV28
J gene: TRBJ2-1
CDR3 protein: CASRAGGTYNEQFF

V gene: TRBV7-2
J gene: TRBJ2-7
CDR3 protein: CASSLGGGGPYEQYF

V gene: TRBV29-1
J gene: TRBJ2-3
CDR3 protein: CSVGDTSSTDTQYF

V gene: TRBV28
J gene: TRBJ1-1
CDR3 protein: CASRKTVGVGVGTEAFF

V gene: TRBV29-1
J gene: TRBJ2-1
CDR3 protein: CSVTGYNEQFF

V gene: TRBV29-1
J gene: TRBJ2-7
CDR3 protein: CSVEGQGFSGQYF

V gene: TRBV5-3
J gene: TRBJ1-6
CDR3 protein: CASSLYNSPLHF

V gene: TRBV5-1
J gene: TRBJ2-5
CDR3 protein: CASSLVAGGGETQYF

V gene: TRBV5-1
J gene: TRBJ1-1
CDR3 protein: CASSSNRGRSTEAFF

V gene: TRBV11-3
J gene: TRBJ1-2
CDR3 protein: CASSLLTGHDYGYTF

V gene: TRBV19
J gene: TRBJ2-2
CDR3 protein: CASSIDGTGGSGELFF

V gene: TRBV7-8
J gene: TRBJ1-5
CDR3 protein: CASSLGVGSGSNQPQHF

V gene: TRBV3-1
J gene: TRBJ2-3
CDR3 protein: CASSPELGQVTDTQYF

V gene: TRBV11-2
J gene: TRBJ2-5
CDR3 protein: CASSASQETQYF

V gene: TRBV20-1
J gene: TRBJ1-5
CDR3 protein: CSARVGGQPQHF

V gene: TRBV28
J gene: TRBJ1-5
CDR3 protein: CASGLTRADSQTQHF

V gene: TRBV7-2
J gene: TRBJ1-1
CDR3 protein: CASRTTSGGSEAFF

V gene: TRBV6-2/TRBV6-3
J gene: TRBJ2-2
CDR3 protein: CASSHETGNSGELFF

V gene: TRBV7-2
J gene: TRBJ2-1
CDR3 protein: CASSFRTGGFYEQFF

V gene: TRBV5-1
J gene: TRBJ2-2
CDR3 protein: CASSLISGDTGELFF

V gene: TRBV4-2
J gene: TRBJ2-7
CDR3 protein: CASSQDPSGISSDEQYF